This T cell receptor (beta chain) was found in a study of OX40 agonist ivuxolimab in advanced cancers. In germline, CDR1 is SGHAT, CDR2 FQNNGV. V was clipped by 5 bases and J by 5 bases; unmatched bases: 6. This CDR3 has 15 residues. Method: immunoSEQ multiplex PCR; TCRdb's copy keeps in-frame clones and lacks some. The sample shows some 95,000 clones, 92% of them seen only once. The chain joins TRBV11-2 to TRBJ2-2; 9 bases are shared with TRBD1. The specimen comprised CD4+ or CD8+ T cells sorted from blood, sampled in a trial of the OX40 agonist ivuxolimab. The clonotype originates from an adult with an advanced solid tumor such as melanoma, head and neck, liver or kidney cancer. CDR3: CASSPGQGLTGELFF. Here the CDR3 DNA reads TGTGCCAGCAGCCCGGGACAGGGACTAACCGGGGAGCTGTTTTTT.